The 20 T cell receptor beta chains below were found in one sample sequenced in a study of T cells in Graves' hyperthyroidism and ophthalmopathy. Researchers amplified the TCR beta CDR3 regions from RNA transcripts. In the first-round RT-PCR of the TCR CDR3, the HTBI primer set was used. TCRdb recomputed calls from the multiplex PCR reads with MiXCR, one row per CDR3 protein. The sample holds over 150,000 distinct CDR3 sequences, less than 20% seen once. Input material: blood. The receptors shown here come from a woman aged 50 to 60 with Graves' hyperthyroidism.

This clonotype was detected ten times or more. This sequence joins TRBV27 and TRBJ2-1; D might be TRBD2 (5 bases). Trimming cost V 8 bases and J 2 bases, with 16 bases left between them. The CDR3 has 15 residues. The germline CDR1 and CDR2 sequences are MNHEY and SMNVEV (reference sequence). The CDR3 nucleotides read TGTGCCAGCTGCACTACTCGGGATCCCTACAATGAGCAGTTCTTC. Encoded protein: CASCTTRDPYNEQFF.

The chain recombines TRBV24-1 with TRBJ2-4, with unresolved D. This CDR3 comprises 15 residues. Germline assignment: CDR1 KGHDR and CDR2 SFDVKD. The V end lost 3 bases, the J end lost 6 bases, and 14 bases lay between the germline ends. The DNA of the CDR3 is TGTGCCACCAGTGATCCGCTAGTCGACCTAAACATTCAGTACTTC. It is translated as CATSDPLVDLNIQYF.

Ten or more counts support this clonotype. DNA of the CDR3: TGTGCCAGCAGCATTACAGGGGTCTCCTACAATGAGCAGTTCTTC. Protein: CASSITGVSYNEQFF. The rearrangement uses TRBV27 and TRBJ2-1; TRBD1 aligns across 7 bases. With 6 bases clipped from V and 0 bases from J, the junction kept 5 bases outside the gene matches. CDR3 size: 15 residues. Germline V lookup: CDR1 MNHEY, CDR2 SMNVEV (reference sequence).

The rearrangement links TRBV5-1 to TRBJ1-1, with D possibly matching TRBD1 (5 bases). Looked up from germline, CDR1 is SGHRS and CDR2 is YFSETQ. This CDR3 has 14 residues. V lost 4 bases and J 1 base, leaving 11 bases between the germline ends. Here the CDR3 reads CASSVGTANTEAFF. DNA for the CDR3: TGCGCCAGCAGCGTCGGGACGGCGAACACTGAAGCTTTCTTT. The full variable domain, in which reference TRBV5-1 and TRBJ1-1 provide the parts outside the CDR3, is KAGVTQTPRYLIKTRGQQVTLSCSPISGHRSVSWYQQTPGQGLQFLFEYFSETQRNKGNFPGRFSGRQFSNSRSEMNVSTLELGDSALYLCASSVGTANTEAFFGQGTRLTVV.

CDR3 DNA sequence: TGCGCCAGCAGCCCCCCGGAGAACACCGGGGAGCTGTTTTTT. Translated, it gives CASSPPENTGELFF. The rearrangement joins TRBV10-1 to TRBJ2-2, with no clear D. Germline values: CDR1 WNHNN, CDR2 SYGVQD (reference sequence). V was pared by 6 bases and J by 1 base, with 9 bases between. This CDR3 has 14 amino acids.

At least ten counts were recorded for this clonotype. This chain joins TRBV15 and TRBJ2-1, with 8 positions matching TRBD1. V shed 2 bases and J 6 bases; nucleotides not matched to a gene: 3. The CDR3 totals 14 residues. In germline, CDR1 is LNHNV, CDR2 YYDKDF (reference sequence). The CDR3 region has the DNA TGTGCCACCAGCAGATCGGACAGGGTCAATGAGCAGTTCTTC. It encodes CATSRSDRVNEQFF.

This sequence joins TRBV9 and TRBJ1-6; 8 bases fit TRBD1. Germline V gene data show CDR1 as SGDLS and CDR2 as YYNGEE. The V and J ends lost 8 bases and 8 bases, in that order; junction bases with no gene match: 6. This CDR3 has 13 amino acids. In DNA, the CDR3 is TGTGCCAGTAACACAGGGGGGTATTCACCCCTCCACTTT. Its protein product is CASNTGGYSPLHF.

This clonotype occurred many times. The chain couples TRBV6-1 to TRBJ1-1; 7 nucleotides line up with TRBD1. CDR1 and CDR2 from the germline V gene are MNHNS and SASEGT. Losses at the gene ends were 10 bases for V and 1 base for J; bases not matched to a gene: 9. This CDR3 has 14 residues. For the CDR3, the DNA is TGTGCCATCAGAGCAGGGGGAGAGAACACTGAAGCTTTCTTT. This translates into CAIRAGGENTEAFF.

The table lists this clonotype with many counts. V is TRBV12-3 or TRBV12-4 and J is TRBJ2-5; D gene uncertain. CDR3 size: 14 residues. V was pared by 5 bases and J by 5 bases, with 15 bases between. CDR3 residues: CASSPRPYGETQYF. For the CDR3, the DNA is TGTGCCAGCAGTCCACGGCCGTACGGGGAGACCCAGTACTTC.

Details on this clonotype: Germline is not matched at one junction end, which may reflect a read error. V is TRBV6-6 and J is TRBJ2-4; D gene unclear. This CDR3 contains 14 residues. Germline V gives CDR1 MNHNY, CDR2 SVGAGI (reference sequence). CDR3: CASSYSDPKNIQYF. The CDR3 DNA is TGTGCGAGCAGTTACTCCGACCCCAAAAACATTCAGTACTTC.

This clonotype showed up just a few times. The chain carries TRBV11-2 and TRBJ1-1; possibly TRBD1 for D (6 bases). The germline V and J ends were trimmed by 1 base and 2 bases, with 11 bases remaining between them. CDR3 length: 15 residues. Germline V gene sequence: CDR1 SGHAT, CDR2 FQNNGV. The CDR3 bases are TGTGCCAGCAGCTTAGCGCGGGACATCAACACTGAAGCTTTCTTT. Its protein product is CASSLARDINTEAFF.

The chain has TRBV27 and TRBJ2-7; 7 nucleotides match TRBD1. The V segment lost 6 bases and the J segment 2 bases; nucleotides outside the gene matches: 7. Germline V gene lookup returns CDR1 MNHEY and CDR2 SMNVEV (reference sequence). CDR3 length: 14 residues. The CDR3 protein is CASRLQGDAYEQYF. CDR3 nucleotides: TGTGCCAGCAGGCTTCAGGGGGACGCCTACGAGCAGTACTTC.

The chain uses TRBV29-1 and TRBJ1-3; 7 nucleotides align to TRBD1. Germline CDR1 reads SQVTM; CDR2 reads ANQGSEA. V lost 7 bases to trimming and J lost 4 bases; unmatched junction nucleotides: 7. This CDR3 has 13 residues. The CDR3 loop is CSAIQGPGNTIYF. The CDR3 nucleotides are TGCAGCGCCATACAGGGGCCCGGAAACACCATATATTTT.

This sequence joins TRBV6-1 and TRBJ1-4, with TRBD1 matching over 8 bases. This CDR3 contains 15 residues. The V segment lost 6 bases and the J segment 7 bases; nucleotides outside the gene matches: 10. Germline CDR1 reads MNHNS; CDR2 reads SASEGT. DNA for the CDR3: TGTGCCAGCAGCCTGACAGGGGTTCGGGGTGAAAAACTGTTTTTT. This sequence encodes CASSLTGVRGEKLFF.

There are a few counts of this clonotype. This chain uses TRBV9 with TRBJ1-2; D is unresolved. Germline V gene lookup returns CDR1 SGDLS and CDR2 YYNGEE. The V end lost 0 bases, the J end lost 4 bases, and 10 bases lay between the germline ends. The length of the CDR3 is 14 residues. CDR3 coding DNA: TGTGCCAGCAGCGTAGCTGGAGGGATCTATGGCTACACCTTC. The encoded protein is CASSVAGGIYGYTF. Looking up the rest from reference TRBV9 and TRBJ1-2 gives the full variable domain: DSGVTQTPKHLITATGQRVTLRCSPRSGDLSVYWYQQSLDQGLQFLIQYYNGEERAKGNILERFSAQQFPDLHSELNLSSLELGDSALYFCASSVAGGIYGYTFGSGTRLTVV.

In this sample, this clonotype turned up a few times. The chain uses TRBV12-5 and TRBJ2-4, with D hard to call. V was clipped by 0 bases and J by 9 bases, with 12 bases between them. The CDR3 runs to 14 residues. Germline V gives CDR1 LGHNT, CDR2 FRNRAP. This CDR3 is CASGLVSPPPIQYF. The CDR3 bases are TGTGCTAGTGGTTTGGTGTCCCCACCTCCCATTCAGTACTTC.

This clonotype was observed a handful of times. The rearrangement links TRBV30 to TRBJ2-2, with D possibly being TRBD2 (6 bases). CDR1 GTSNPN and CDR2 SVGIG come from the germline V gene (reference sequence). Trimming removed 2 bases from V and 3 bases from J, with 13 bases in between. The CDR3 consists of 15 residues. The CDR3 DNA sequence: TGTGCCTGGAGTTTCTCACTAGCAGACACCGGGGAGCTGTTTTTT. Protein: CAWSFSLADTGELFF.

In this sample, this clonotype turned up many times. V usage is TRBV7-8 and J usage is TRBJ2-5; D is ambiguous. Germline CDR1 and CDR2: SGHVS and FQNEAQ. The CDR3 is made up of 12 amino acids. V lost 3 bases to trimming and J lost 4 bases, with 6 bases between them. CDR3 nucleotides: TGTGCCAGCAGCTTCGATGGAGAGACCCAGTACTTC. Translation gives CASSFDGETQYF.

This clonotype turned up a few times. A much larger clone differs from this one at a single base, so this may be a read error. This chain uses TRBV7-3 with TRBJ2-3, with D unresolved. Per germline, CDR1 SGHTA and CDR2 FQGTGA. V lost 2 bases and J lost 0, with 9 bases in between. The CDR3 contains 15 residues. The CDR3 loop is CASSLFAASTDTQYF. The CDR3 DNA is TGTGCCAGCAGCTTATTTGCGGCTAGCACAGATACGCAGTATTTT.

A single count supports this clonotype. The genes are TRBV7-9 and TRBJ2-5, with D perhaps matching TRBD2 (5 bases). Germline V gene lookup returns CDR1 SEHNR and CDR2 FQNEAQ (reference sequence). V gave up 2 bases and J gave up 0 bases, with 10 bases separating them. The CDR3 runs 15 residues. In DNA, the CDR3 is TGTGCCAGCAGCTTAATGTGGGGAGACCAAGAGACCCAGTACTTC. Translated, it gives CASSLMWGDQETQYF.